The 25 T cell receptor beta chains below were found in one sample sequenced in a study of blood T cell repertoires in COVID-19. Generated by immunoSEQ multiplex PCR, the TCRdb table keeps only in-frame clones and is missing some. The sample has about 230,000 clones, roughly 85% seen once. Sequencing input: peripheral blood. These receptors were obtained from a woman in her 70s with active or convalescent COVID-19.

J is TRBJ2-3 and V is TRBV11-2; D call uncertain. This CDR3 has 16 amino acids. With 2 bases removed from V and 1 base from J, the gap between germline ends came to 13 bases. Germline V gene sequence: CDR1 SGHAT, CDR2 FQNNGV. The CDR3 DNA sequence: TGTGCCAGCAGCTTACTACCGTTTTATGGCACAGATACGCAGTATTTT. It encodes CASSLLPFYGTDTQYF.

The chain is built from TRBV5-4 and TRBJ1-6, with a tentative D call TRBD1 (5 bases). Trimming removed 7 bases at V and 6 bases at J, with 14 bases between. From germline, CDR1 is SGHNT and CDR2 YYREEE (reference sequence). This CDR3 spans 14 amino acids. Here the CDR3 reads CASSRDSANSPLHF. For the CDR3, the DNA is TGTGCCAGCTCTCGGGACTCAGCTAATTCACCCCTCCACTTT. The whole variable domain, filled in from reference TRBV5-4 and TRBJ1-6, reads ETGVTQSPTHLIKTRGQQVTLRCSSQSGHNTVSWYQQALGQGPQFIFQYYREEENGRGNFPPRFSGLQFPNYSSELNVNALELDDSALYLCASSRDSANSPLHFGNGTRLTVT.

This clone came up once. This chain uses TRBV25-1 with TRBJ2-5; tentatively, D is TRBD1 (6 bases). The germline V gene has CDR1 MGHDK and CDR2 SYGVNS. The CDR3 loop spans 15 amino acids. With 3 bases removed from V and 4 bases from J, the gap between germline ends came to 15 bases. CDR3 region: CASSDPTGSGETQYF. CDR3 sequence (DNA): TGTGCCAGCAGTGACCCAACAGGGAGCGGAGAGACCCAGTACTTC.

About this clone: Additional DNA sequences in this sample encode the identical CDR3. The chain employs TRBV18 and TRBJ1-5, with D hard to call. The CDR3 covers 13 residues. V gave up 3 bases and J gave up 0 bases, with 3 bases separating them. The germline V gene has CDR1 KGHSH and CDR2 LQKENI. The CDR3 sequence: CASSPYSNQPQHF. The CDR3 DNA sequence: TGTGCCAGCTCACCCTATAGCAATCAGCCCCAGCATTTT.

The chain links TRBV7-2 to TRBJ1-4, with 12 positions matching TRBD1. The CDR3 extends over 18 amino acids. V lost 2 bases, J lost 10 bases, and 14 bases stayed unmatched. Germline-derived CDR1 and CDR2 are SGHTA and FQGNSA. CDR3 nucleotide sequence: TGTGCCAGCAGCTTACTCCCCCTCGGGACAGGGGGCGTGGGAAAACTGTTTTTT. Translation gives CASSLLPLGTGGVGKLFF. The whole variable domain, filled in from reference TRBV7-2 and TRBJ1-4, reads GAGVSQSPSNKVTEKGKDVELRCDPISGHTALYWYRQSLGQGLEFLIYFQGNSAPDKSGLPSDRFSAERTGGSVSTLTIQRTQQEDSAVYLCASSLLPLGTGGVGKLFFGSGTQLSVL.

In DNA form, the CDR3 reads TGTGCCAGCACCTCCTATGGGGAGAAGGGGGCGACCACTGAAGCTTTCTTT. Translating gives CASTSYGEKGATTEAFF. The chain carries TRBV28 and TRBJ1-1; 7 nucleotides line up with TRBD1. Per germline, CDR1 MDHEN and CDR2 SYDVKM. This CDR3 region has 17 residues. With 7 bases clipped from V and 4 bases from J, the junction kept 18 bases outside the gene matches.

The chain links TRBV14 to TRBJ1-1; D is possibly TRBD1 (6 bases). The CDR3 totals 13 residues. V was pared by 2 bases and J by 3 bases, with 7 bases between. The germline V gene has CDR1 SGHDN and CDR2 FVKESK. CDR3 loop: CASSQYRDTEAFF. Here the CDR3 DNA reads TGTGCCAGCAGCCAATACAGGGACACTGAAGCTTTCTTT. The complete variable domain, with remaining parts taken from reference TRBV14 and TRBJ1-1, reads EAGVTQFPSHSVIEKGQTVTLRCDPISGHDNLYWYRRVMGKEIKFLLHFVKESKQDESGMPNNRFLAERTGGTYSTLKVQPAELEDSGVYFCASSQYRDTEAFFGQGTRLTVV.

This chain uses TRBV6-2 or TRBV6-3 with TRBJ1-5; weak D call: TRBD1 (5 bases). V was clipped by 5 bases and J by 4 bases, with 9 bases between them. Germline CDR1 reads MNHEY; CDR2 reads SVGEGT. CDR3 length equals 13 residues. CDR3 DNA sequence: TGTGCCAGCAGTACCGACAGAAATCAGCCCCAGCATTTT. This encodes CASSTDRNQPQHF.

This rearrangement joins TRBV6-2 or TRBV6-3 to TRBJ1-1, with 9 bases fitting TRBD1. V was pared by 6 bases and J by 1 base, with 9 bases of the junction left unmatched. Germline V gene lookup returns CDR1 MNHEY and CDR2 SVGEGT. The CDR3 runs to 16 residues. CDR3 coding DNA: TGTGCCAGCAGCGCCCCACAGGGGGCCCGGAACACTGAAGCTTTCTTT. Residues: CASSAPQGARNTEAFF.

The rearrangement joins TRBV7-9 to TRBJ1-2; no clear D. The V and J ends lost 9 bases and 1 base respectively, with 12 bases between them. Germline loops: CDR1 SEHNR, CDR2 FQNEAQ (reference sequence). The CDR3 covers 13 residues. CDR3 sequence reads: CASSPGYNYGYTF. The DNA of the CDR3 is TGTGCCAGTAGCCCCGGGTATAACTATGGCTACACCTTC.

The DNA for the CDR3 is TGTGCCAGCAGTTACTTACAGAACACTGAAGCTTTCTTT. Its protein product is CASSYLQNTEAFF. This chain links TRBV6-5 with TRBJ1-1; D gene ambiguous. Trimming took 1 base from V and 1 from J, leaving 4 bases between them. Germline V CDR1 and CDR2: MNHEY, SVGAGI. The CDR3 covers 13 residues.

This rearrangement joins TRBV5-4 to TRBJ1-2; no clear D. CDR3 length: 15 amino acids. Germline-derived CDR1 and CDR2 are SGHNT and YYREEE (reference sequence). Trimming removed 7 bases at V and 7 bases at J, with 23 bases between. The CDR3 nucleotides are TGTGCCAGCGCCCCAACCGCCGGGTCCCGAGGTGGCTACACCTTC. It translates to CASAPTAGSRGGYTF.

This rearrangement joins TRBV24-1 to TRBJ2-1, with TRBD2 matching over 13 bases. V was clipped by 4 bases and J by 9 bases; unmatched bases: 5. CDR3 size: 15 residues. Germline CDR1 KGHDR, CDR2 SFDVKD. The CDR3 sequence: CATSDPGLAGAEQFF. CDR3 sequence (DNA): TGTGCCACCAGTGACCCCGGACTAGCGGGAGCTGAGCAGTTCTTC.

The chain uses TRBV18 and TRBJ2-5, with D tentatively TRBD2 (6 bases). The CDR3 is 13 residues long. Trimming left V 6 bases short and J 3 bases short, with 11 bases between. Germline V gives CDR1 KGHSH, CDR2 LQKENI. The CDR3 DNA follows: TGTGCCAGCTCCCCCTCGGGGGAAGAGACCCAGTACTTC. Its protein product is CASSPSGEETQYF.

As DNA, the CDR3 is TGTGCCAGCAGCCTCGGGACTACGGCGCAGTTCTTC. It yields the protein CASSLGTTAQFF. V is TRBV3-1 (or the pseudogene TRBV3-2) and J is TRBJ2-1; TRBD2 aligns across 7 bases. The CDR3 spans 12 residues. Trimming took 4 bases from V and 12 from J; bases not matched to a gene: 6. The germline V gene encodes CDR1 LGHDT and CDR2 YNNKEL (reference sequence).

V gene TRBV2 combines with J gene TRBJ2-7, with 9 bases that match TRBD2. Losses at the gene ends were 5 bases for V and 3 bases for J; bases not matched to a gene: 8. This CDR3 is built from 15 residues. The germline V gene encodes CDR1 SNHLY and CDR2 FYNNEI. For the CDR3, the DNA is TGTGCCAGCAGTCCTAGGACTAGCGCGTACTACGAGCAGTACTTC. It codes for CASSPRTSAYYEQYF.

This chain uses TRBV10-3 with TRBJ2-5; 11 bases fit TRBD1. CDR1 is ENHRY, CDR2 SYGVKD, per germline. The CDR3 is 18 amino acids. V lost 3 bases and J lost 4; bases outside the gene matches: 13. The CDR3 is CAISDPDGGQGGVETQYF. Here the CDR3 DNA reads TGTGCCATCAGTGACCCCGACGGGGGACAGGGGGGTGTAGAGACCCAGTACTTC.

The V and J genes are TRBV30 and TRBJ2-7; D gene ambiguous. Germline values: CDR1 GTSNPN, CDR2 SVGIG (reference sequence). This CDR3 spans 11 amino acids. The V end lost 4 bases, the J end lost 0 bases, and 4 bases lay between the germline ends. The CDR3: CAWTLSYEQYF. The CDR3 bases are TGTGCCTGGACACTCTCCTACGAGCAGTACTTC. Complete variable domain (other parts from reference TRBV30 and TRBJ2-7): SQTIHQWPATLVQPVGSPLSLECTVEGTSNPNLYWYRQAAGRGLQLLFYSVGIGQISSEVPQNLSASRPQDRQFILSSKKLLLSDSGFYLCAWTLSYEQYFGPGTRLTVT.

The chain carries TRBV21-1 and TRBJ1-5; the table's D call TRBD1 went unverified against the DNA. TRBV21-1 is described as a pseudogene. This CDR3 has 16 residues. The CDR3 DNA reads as TGTGCCAGCATTCAGTTGAACAGGGGGTTGCAATCAGCCCGGGGGTTT. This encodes CASIQLNRGLQSARGF.

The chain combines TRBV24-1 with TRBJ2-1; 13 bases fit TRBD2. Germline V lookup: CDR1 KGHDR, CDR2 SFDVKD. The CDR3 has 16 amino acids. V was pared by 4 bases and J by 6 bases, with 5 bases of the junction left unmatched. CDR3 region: CATSDPGTSGINEQFF. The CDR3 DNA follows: TGTGCCACCAGTGACCCCGGGACTAGCGGGATCAATGAGCAGTTCTTC.

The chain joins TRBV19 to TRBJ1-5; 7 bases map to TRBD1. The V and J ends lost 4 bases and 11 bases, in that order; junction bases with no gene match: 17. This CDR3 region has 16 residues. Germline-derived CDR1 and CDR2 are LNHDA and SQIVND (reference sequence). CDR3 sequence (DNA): TGTGCCAGTAGTACCTTCGACAGGGCGCGGTTAAGGGCCCAGCATTTT. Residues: CASSTFDRARLRAQHF.

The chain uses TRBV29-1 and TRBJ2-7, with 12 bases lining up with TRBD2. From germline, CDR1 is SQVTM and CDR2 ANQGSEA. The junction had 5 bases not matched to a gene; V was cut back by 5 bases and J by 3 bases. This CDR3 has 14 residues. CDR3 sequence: CSVRGLAGFYEQYF. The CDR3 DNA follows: TGCAGCGTTAGAGGACTAGCGGGGTTCTACGAGCAGTACTTC.

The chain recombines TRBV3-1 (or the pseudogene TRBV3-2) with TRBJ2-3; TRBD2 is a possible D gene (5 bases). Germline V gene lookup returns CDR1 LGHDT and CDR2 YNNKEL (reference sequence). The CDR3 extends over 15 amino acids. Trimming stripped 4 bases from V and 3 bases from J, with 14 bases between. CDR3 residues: CASSLGETLTDTQYF. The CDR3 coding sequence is TGTGCCAGCAGCCTCGGGGAAACCTTAACAGATACGCAGTATTTT.

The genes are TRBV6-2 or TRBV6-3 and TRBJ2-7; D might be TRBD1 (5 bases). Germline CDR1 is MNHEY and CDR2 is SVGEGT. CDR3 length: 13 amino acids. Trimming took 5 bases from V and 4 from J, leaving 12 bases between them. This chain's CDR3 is CASSIRVRYEQYF. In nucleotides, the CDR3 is TGTGCCAGCAGTATCAGGGTAAGATACGAGCAGTACTTC.

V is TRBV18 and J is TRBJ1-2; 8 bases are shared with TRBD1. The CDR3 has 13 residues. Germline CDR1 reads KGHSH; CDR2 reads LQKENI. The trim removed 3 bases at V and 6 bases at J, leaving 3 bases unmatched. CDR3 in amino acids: CASSPSTGDGYTF. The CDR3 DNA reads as TGTGCCAGCTCACCCTCGACAGGGGATGGCTACACCTTC.